This TCR beta chain came from a study of T cell responses to AZD1222 COVID-19 vaccine (dated by TCRdb to the early 2020s). About the investigation overall: Because spike-specific TCR depth and breadth did not differ between the two schedules, AZD1222 recipients who got a second dose at roughly 4 weeks were pooled with those who got a second dose at roughly 12 weeks. A total of under 250 trial participants underwent TCR sequencing, of whom approximately 200 had received two doses of AZD1222 and 26 had received two doses of the MenACWY control vaccine. Enrollment into the trials was organized by age into subgroups of 18-55, 56-69 and 70-plus years, and those subgroups contained roughly 150, 30 and 60 TCR-sequenced participants, respectively. Overall study results and their limits: Only five to seven AZD1222 recipients were SARS-CoV-2 seropositive at baseline, limiting conclusions about previously exposed vaccinees. Spike-specific TCR breadth and depth rose significantly after two AZD1222 doses compared with day 0 and with MenACWY recipients. No day 14 peak-response samples were available, so repertoires were characterized only after the peak T cell response. Vaccine-associated CD4 TCRs spanned the whole spike protein, with dominant responses in regions 160-218 and 743-854. Reportedly, almost half of the unique spike-specific TCRs recognized epitopes lying outside the regions that are mutated in the B.1.351 and B.1.1.7 variants. Participants were mostly white British and included more females than males, and it was suggested by the authors that clonal diversity may have been underestimated. In the small 56-69-year group, the increase in depth fell short of significance, most likely because of low power.

The CDR3 starts with the cysteine, ends with the phenylalanine, and has 19 residues. Just CDR3 DNA is preserved here, 57 bases in frame from base 1. At the junction V is shortened by 3 bases and J by 5 bases; bases outside the gene matches: 11. CDR1 and CDR2 (LGHDT, YNNKEL) derive from the germline V gene (reference sequence). This clone was detected only once. It has no known antigen specificity. Base qualities are missing; no much larger clone stands one base away. The CDR3 regions of human TCRbeta chains were subjected to immunosequencing. The original pipeline was this. Repertoire TCRs were checked for matches against a reference library of SARS-CoV-2-specific TCRs that had been generated using the MIRA antigen-specificity platform. Breadth was defined as the fraction of unique TCRs that were SARS-CoV-2-associated, and depth was defined as the fraction of total T cells that were SARS-CoV-2-associated. Using the MIRA data, each spike-specific TCR was assigned both to the spike region to which the TCR was reactive and to a CD4 or CD8 class. Log10-transformed breadth and depth values were compared by one-way ANOVA with Sidak's multiple comparisons tests. The table comes from immuneACCESS by way of TCRdb, which keeps in-frame sequences with V and J called. Part of the clones is missing from these tables; in studies checked, under half for an unresolved V gene and the rest for unknown reasons. That table supplies the V and J calls and clone size; D and trimming were determined from the DNA. Here the sample has around 140,000 clones; 80% to 90% occur a single time. The ten largest clones capture roughly 1.7% of the sample.

The time point label of this sample denotes: baseline before first vaccination. Samples from vaccinated people were obtained from the UK trials COV001 and COV002, which included a single-blind randomized controlled phase 2/3 trial of AZD1222 (ChAdOx1 nCoV-19) in healthy adults. Trial participant PBMC samples were collected at day 0 and day 28 after the second dose for TCRbeta chain sequencing. The sequencing used peripheral blood, collected on day 0 of AZD1222 vaccination. Recombination connected TRBV3-1 (or the pseudogene TRBV3-2) to TRBJ2-2; 14 nucleotides in the junction match TRBD2. This receptor was identified in an adult in good health. Here the CDR3 is given as CASSHVLPGLAGATGELFF. The DNA is as follows: TGTGCCAGCAGCCATGTTTTACCGGGACTAGCGGGAGCTACCGGGGAGCTGTTTTTT.